A selection of T cell receptor beta chains follows, all from one sample in a study of early T cells in non-severe SARS-CoV-2 infection. MiXCR was run by TCRdb on the 5' RACE reads, yielding one entry per CDR3 protein. The table includes some 48,000 distinct CDR3 sequences, under 15% detected once. Sequencing used whole blood. These receptors originate from an adult who was a healthcare worker with PCR-confirmed SARS-CoV-2 infection or an uninfected control (not recorded which). The CDR3 runs from the conserved cysteine through the conserved F or W. The D gene is left open where the match is weak. The size of a clone is reported for some rows only, either as once, few or many, or as a class for expanded clones.

TRBJ2-7 | many | TRBV29-1 | . | CSVELRDEQYF | TGCAGCGTTGAGTTGCGCGACGAGCAGTACTTC
TRBJ1-2 | many | TRBV12-3/TRBV12-4 | . | CASTGFGGYTF | TGTGCCAGCACAGGGTTTGGTGGCTACACCTTC
TRBJ1-1 | many | TRBV7-9 | . | CASSYGGPNTEAFF | TGTGCCAGCAGCTACGGGGGGCCGAACACTGAAGCTTTCTTT
TRBJ2-6 | many | TRBV11-3 | . | CASSRSGANVLTF | TGTGCCAGCAGCAGATCTGGGGCCAACGTCCTGACTTTC
TRBJ2-1 | many | TRBV5-6 | . | CASSLGAGHEQFF | TGTGCCAGCAGCTTGGGAGCGGGCCATGAGCAGTTCTTC
TRBJ1-1 | many | TRBV20-1 | . | CSASGAGANTEAFF | TGCAGTGCTAGTGGGGCAGGGGCGAACACTGAAGCTTTCTTT
TRBJ2-1 | many | TRBV29-1 | TRBD2 | CSVELGLAATYNEQFF | TGCAGCGTTGAGTTGGGACTAGCGGCTACCTACAATGAGCAGTTCTTC
TRBJ2-5 | many | TRBV19 | . | CASSIQGETQYF | TGTGCCAGTAGTATACAGGGGGAGACCCAGTACTTC
TRBJ2-1 | many | TRBV15 | . | CATSRDIGGGRSNEQFF | TGTGCCACCAGCAGGGATATCGGCGGGGGCAGGTCGAATGAGCAGTTCTTC
TRBJ2-5 | many | TRBV7-9 | . | CASSYQGETQYF | TGTGCCAGCAGCTATCAGGGAGAGACCCAGTACTTC
TRBJ1-4 | . | TRBV29-1 | . | CSVESVNNEKLFF | TGCAGCGTTGAAAGCGTCAATAATGAAAAACTGTTTTTT
TRBJ2-7 | . | TRBV7-2 | . | CASSLGYSPGAYEQYF | TGTGCCAGCAGCTTAGGGTACAGCCCAGGGGCCTACGAGCAGTACTTC
TRBJ2-7 | few | TRBV11-2 | TRBD1 | CASSRGTGTYEQYF | TGTGCCAGCAGCCGAGGGACAGGAACCTACGAGCAGTACTTC
TRBJ2-1 | . | TRBV28 | . | CASTTPDEQFF | TGTGCCAGCACCACGCCCGATGAGCAGTTCTTC
TRBJ2-7 | many | TRBV3-1 | TRBD2 | CASSQGLAGGQNDYEQYF | TGTGCCAGCAGCCAAGGACTAGCGGGAGGCCAAAACGACTACGAGCAGTACTTC
TRBJ1-2 | many | TRBV28 | TRBD1 | CASSYRGSSGYTF | TGTGCCAGCAGTTACAGGGGTTCGAGTGGCTACACCTTC
TRBJ2-1 | few | TRBV7-6 | TRBD1 | CASSLEDRERYNEQFF | TGTGCCAGCAGCTTGGAGGACAGGGAAAGATACAATGAGCAGTTCTTC
TRBJ2-7 | few | TRBV7-9 | TRBD1 | CASSLGDRRLSYEQYF | TGTGCCAGCAGCTTGGGGGACAGGCGACTCTCCTACGAGCAGTACTTC
TRBJ1-1 | . | TRBV7-2 | . | CASSAQRTDPTNTEAFF | TGTGCCAGCAGCGCACAGAGGACAGACCCAACTAACACTGAAGCTTTCTTT
TRBJ2-2 | . | TRBV6-5 | . | CASSYSMGQNTGELFF | TGTGCCAGCAGTTACTCGATGGGACAAAACACCGGGGAGCTGTTTTTT
TRBJ2-1 | many | TRBV6-2/TRBV6-3 | . | CASSDPPQEQFF | TGTGCCAGCAGCGACCCCCCCCAGGAGCAGTTCTTC
TRBJ2-5 | many | TRBV3-1 | . | CASSRTGYQETQYF | TGTGCCAGCAGCCGCACAGGATACCAAGAGACCCAGTACTTC
TRBJ1-4 | many | TRBV29-1 | . | CSVSGQSGEKLFF | TGCAGCGTCTCCGGACAGTCAGGTGAAAAACTGTTTTTT
TRBJ2-1 | many | TRBV5-1 | TRBD1 | CASSLSRDRGFNEQFF | TGCGCCAGCAGCCTCTCACGGGACAGGGGGTTCAATGAGCAGTTCTTC
TRBJ1-2 | many | TRBV4-2 | . | CASSQWAESYGYTF | TGTGCCAGCAGCCAATGGGCAGAATCCTATGGCTACACCTTC
TRBJ1-5 | few | TRBV29-1 | TRBD1 | CSPLETGAINQPQHF | TGCAGCCCGCTTGAGACAGGGGCAATCAATCAGCCCCAGCATTTT
TRBJ2-7 | many | TRBV20-1 | TRBD1 | CSASRDRAREQYF | TGCAGTGCTAGTCGGGACAGGGCCCGCGAGCAGTACTTC
TRBJ2-3 | . | TRBV5-1 | TRBD1 | CASSLDRGTDTQYF | TGCGCCAGCAGCTTAGACAGGGGGACAGATACGCAGTATTTT
TRBJ2-3 | many | TRBV7-3 | TRBD2 | CASSLGLAGGTDTQYF | TGTGCCAGCAGCTTGGGACTAGCGGGGGGAACAGATACGCAGTATTTT
TRBJ2-1 | few | TRBV20-1 | TRBD2 | CSAPRLWGGYNEQFF | TGCAGTGCGCCGCGGTTGTGGGGGGGATACAATGAGCAGTTCTTC
TRBJ1-2 | . | TRBV6-5 | TRBD1 | CASRSQGDYGYTF | TGTGCCAGCAGGTCGCAGGGGGACTATGGCTACACCTTC
TRBJ2-3 | few | TRBV18 | . | CASSMSGTSTDTQYF | TGTGCCAGCTCCATGTCGGGGACTAGCACAGATACGCAGTATTTT
TRBJ2-4 | few | TRBV2 | . | CASSEPPRPEKNIQYF | TGTGCCAGCAGTGAACCGCCCCGGCCGGAGAAAAACATTCAGTACTTC
TRBJ1-1 | . | TRBV7-3 | . | CASSQSRNTEAFF | TGTGCCAGCAGCCAGAGTCGGAACACTGAAGCTTTCTTT
TRBJ2-5 | many | TRBV12-3/TRBV12-4 | TRBD2 | CASSLPPGIAGSKETQYF | TGTGCCAGCAGTTTACCCCCCGGGATAGCGGGATCGAAAGAGACCCAGTACTTC
TRBJ2-1 | few | TRBV12-3/TRBV12-4 | . | CASSALRGTQFF | TGTGCCAGCAGTGCATTGCGGGGCACGCAGTTCTTC
TRBJ1-2 | few | TRBV2 | TRBD1 | CAGDSLPAGGYTF | TGTGCCGGGGACAGTCTGCCTGCGGGTGGCTACACCTTC
TRBJ2-7 | . | TRBV28 | TRBD1 | CASRGTGVSYEQYF | TGTGCCAGCAGAGGGACAGGGGTTAGCTACGAGCAGTACTTC
TRBJ1-1 | few | TRBV4-1 | . | CASSSAEPYRLGFKNTEAFF | TGCGCCAGCAGCTCGGCGGAGCCTTACAGGTTAGGGTTTAAGAACACTGAAGCTTTCTTT
TRBJ1-2 | many | TRBV7-6 | . | CASSSLGGEDGYTF | TGTGCCAGCAGCTCCCTGGGAGGGGAGGATGGCTACACCTTC
TRBJ2-1 | many | TRBV7-3 | TRBD1 | CASSLTGGLYNEQFF | TGTGCCAGCAGCTTGACAGGGGGCTTGTATAATGAGCAGTTCTTC
TRBJ2-1 | many | TRBV10-2 | TRBD2 | CASAGGSSYNEQFF | TGCGCCAGCGCGGGGGGGAGCTCCTACAATGAGCAGTTCTTC
TRBJ2-5 | many | TRBV2 | TRBD1 | CASSEAWDSQETQYF | TGTGCCAGCAGTGAAGCCTGGGACAGCCAAGAGACCCAGTACTTC
TRBJ1-6 | few | TRBV14 | TRBD1 | CASSQLGQGQHNSPLHF | TGTGCCAGCAGCCAGCTAGGACAGGGGCAACATAATTCACCCCTCCACTTT
TRBJ1-3 | many | TRBV7-9 | . | CASSSHSSSGNTIYF | TGTGCCAGCAGCTCCCATTCCAGCTCTGGAAACACCATATATTTT
TRBJ2-7 | many | TRBV27 | TRBD2 | CASSPGGRNPHEQYF | TGTGCCAGCAGCCCTGGCGGGAGGAACCCCCACGAGCAGTACTTC
TRBJ1-1 | many | TRBV7-3 | . | CASRLKGQRTEAFF | TGTGCCAGCAGACTAAAGGGACAAAGAACTGAAGCTTTCTTT
TRBJ2-7 | many | TRBV20-1 | . | CSAWTGTETYEQYF | TGCAGTGCTTGGACCGGGACGGAGACCTACGAGCAGTACTTC
TRBJ2-7 | many | TRBV29-1 | . | CSVGNLLIGGYEQYF | TGCAGCGTTGGAAACCTCTTAATCGGAGGATACGAGCAGTACTTC
TRBJ2-5 | many | TRBV1 | . | CTSSQVSGGETQYF | TGCACCAGCAGCCAAGTATCGGGGGGGGAGACCCAGTACTTC
TRBJ2-7 | many | TRBV5-1 | TRBD2 | CASSWSGDSYEQYF | TGCGCCAGCAGCTGGAGCGGGGATTCCTACGAGCAGTACTTC
TRBJ2-2 | many | TRBV11-1 | TRBD1 | CASSGQVAGELFF | TGTGCCAGCAGCGGACAGGTTGCCGGGGAGCTGTTTTTT
TRBJ1-1 | many | TRBV7-2 | . | CASSLVGGRVTEAFF | TGTGCCAGCAGCTTAGTCGGGGGGCGCGTCACTGAAGCTTTCTTT
TRBJ2-7 | many | TRBV6-1 | TRBD2 | CASSEWPSGPYEQYF | TGTGCCAGCAGTGAATGGCCTAGCGGGCCCTACGAGCAGTACTTC
TRBJ1-1 | . | TRBV25-1 | . | CASRNLETGEAFF | TGTGCCAGCCGGAACTTAGAGACAGGTGAAGCTTTCTTT
TRBJ1-5 | many | TRBV6-1 | TRBD1 | CASSGTGVIVQPQHF | TGTGCCAGCAGCGGGACAGGGGTGATTGTACAGCCCCAGCATTTT
TRBJ2-2 | many | TRBV20-1 | . | CSARDGGAANTGELFF | TGCAGTGCTAGAGATGGGGGGGCGGCGAACACCGGGGAGCTGTTTTTT
TRBJ1-4 | few | TRBV7-8 | TRBD1 | CASSLFPGGQDEKLFF | TGTGCCAGCAGCTTATTCCCAGGGGGCCAGGATGAAAAACTGTTTTTT
TRBJ1-6 | many | TRBV20-1 | . | CSAGRQSVNSPLHF | TGCAGTGCTGGAAGACAGTCTGTTAATTCACCCCTCCACTTT